A selection of T cell receptor beta chains follows, all from one sample in a study of OX40 agonist ivuxolimab in advanced cancers. TCRdb's table, derived via immunoSEQ multiplex PCR, lists solely in-frame clones and lacks some. The sample yields around 64,000 clones, about 91% seen once. Sample: CD4+ or CD8+ T cells sorted from blood, taken in a trial of the OX40 agonist ivuxolimab. The receptor source for this set is an adult with an advanced solid tumor such as melanoma, head and neck, liver or kidney cancer. Both conserved end residues are part of each CDR3. D genes are given only for firm matches. Some rows mark clone size as missing; the rest say once, few, many or name a class of expanded clone.

v_call: TRBV7-9
cdr3_length: 14
d_call: TRBD1
clone_size: .
j_call: TRBJ2-3
cdr3_aa: CASSLQGETDTQYF
cdr3_nt: TGTGCCAGCAGCTTACAGGGGGAGACAGATACGCAGTATTTT

v_call: TRBV5-8
cdr3_length: 18
d_call: TRBD2
clone_size: .
j_call: TRBJ2-5
cdr3_aa: CASSPRGAGVLVAETQYF
cdr3_nt: TGTGCCAGCAGCCCCCGCGGAGCGGGAGTTTTAGTCGCGGAGACCCAGTACTTC

v_call: TRBV4-3
cdr3_length: 17
d_call: .
clone_size: .
j_call: TRBJ2-1
cdr3_aa: CASSQDRLSGTYNEQFF
cdr3_nt: TGCGCCAGCAGCCAAGATAGACTTAGCGGAACCTACAATGAGCAGTTCTTC

v_call: TRBV5-1
cdr3_length: 11
d_call: .
clone_size: .
j_call: TRBJ1-2
cdr3_aa: CASRLIDGYTF
cdr3_nt: TGTGCCAGCAGGCTGATTGATGGCTACACCTTC

v_call: TRBV28
cdr3_length: 15
d_call: TRBD1
clone_size: few
j_call: TRBJ1-1
cdr3_aa: CASSLNRGLDTEAFF
cdr3_nt: TGTGCCAGCAGTTTAAACAGGGGGCTGGACACTGAAGCTTTCTTT

v_call: TRBV27
cdr3_length: 15
d_call: TRBD2
clone_size: .
j_call: TRBJ2-1
cdr3_aa: CASSEVGGRYNEQFF
cdr3_nt: TGTGCCAGCAGTGAGGTTGGCGGGAGGTACAATGAGCAGTTCTTC

v_call: TRBV9
cdr3_length: 14
d_call: .
clone_size: .
j_call: TRBJ2-7
cdr3_aa: CASSAGTEYYEQYF
cdr3_nt: TGTGCCAGCAGCGCCGGGACGGAATACTACGAGCAGTACTTC

v_call: TRBV6-5
cdr3_length: 15
d_call: TRBD2
clone_size: .
j_call: TRBJ2-5
cdr3_aa: CASSYTGGRQETQYF
cdr3_nt: TGTGCCAGCAGTTACACTGGCGGGAGACAAGAGACCCAGTACTTC

v_call: TRBV7-9
cdr3_length: 11
d_call: .
clone_size: .
j_call: TRBJ1-4
cdr3_aa: CATASGEKLFF
cdr3_nt: TGTGCCACCGCCAGTGGGGAAAAACTGTTTTTT

v_call: TRBV15
cdr3_length: 13
d_call: .
clone_size: .
j_call: TRBJ2-7
cdr3_aa: CATSRDRGTEQYF
cdr3_nt: TGTGCCACCAGCAGAGACAGGGGCACCGAGCAGTACTTC

v_call: TRBV27
cdr3_length: 17
d_call: .
clone_size: .
j_call: TRBJ2-2
cdr3_aa: CASSLRNMDGNTGELFF
cdr3_nt: TGTGCCAGCAGTTTACGAAATATGGACGGAAACACCGGGGAGCTGTTTTTT

v_call: TRBV28
cdr3_length: 13
d_call: TRBD2
clone_size: .
j_call: TRBJ2-7
cdr3_aa: CASTAGGTYEQYF
cdr3_nt: TGTGCCAGCACAGCGGGAGGCACCTACGAGCAGTACTTC

v_call: TRBV9
cdr3_length: 15
d_call: TRBD2
clone_size: .
j_call: TRBJ2-7
cdr3_aa: CASSVDSSGAYEQYF
cdr3_nt: TGTGCCAGCAGCGTAGATTCTAGCGGGGCCTACGAGCAGTACTTC

v_call: TRBV4-3
cdr3_length: 13
d_call: .
clone_size: .
j_call: TRBJ1-1
cdr3_aa: CASSQVLAGQAFF
cdr3_nt: TGCGCCAGCAGCCAAGTCCTCGCTGGGCAAGCTTTCTTT

v_call: TRBV12-2
cdr3_length: 17
d_call: .
clone_size: .
j_call: TRBJ1-4
cdr3_aa: CASRLTGTGSVGWKLFF
cdr3_nt: TGTGCAAGTCGCTTAACCGGGACAGGGTCCGTCGGGTGGAAACTGTTTTTT

v_call: TRBV28
cdr3_length: 12
d_call: .
clone_size: .
j_call: TRBJ2-5
cdr3_aa: CASSPDQETQYF
cdr3_nt: TGTGCCAGCAGTCCCGACCAAGAGACCCAGTACTTC

v_call: TRBV14
cdr3_length: 13
d_call: .
clone_size: once
j_call: TRBJ1-2
cdr3_aa: CASSLVGVGGYTF
cdr3_nt: TGTGCCAGCAGCCTCGTTGGGGTTGGCGGCTACACCTTC

v_call: TRBV5-4
cdr3_length: 16
d_call: .
clone_size: .
j_call: TRBJ1-1
cdr3_aa: CASSLNFGGADTEAFF
cdr3_nt: TGTGCCAGCAGCTTGAATTTTGGAGGGGCTGACACTGAAGCTTTCTTT

v_call: TRBV5-4
cdr3_length: 15
d_call: .
clone_size: .
j_call: TRBJ2-7
cdr3_aa: CASSLGGTETYEQYF
cdr3_nt: TGTGCCAGCAGCTTGGGCGGGACGGAGACCTACGAGCAGTACTTC

v_call: TRBV4-1
cdr3_length: 15
d_call: .
clone_size: .
j_call: TRBJ2-3
cdr3_aa: CASSHVSGSADTQYF
cdr3_nt: TGCGCCAGCAGCCATGTTTCAGGGTCAGCAGATACGCAGTATTTT

v_call: TRBV4-3
cdr3_length: 17
d_call: TRBD2
clone_size: .
j_call: TRBJ2-2
cdr3_aa: CASSQDRVSGPSGELFF
cdr3_nt: TGCGCCAGCAGCCAAGATCGTGTTAGCGGGCCCTCCGGGGAGCTGTTTTTT

v_call: TRBV11-2
cdr3_length: 15
d_call: TRBD2
clone_size: .
j_call: TRBJ2-1
cdr3_aa: CASRPTSGAYNEQFF
cdr3_nt: TGTGCCAGCAGACCTACTAGCGGGGCATACAATGAGCAGTTCTTC

v_call: TRBV4-3
cdr3_length: 15
d_call: .
clone_size: .
j_call: TRBJ2-4
cdr3_aa: CASSQGIDGGNIQYF
cdr3_nt: TGCGCCAGCAGCCAGGGAATAGATGGAGGCAACATTCAGTACTTC

v_call: TRBV11-1
cdr3_length: 14
d_call: TRBD1
clone_size: .
j_call: TRBJ2-7
cdr3_aa: CASSNDYQQGEQYF
cdr3_nt: TGTGCCAGCAGTAATGACTATCAACAGGGGGAGCAGTACTTC

v_call: TRBV4-3
cdr3_length: 15
d_call: .
clone_size: .
j_call: TRBJ1-1
cdr3_aa: CASSQRGVMNTEAFF
cdr3_nt: TGCGCCAGCAGCCAAAGGGGAGTAATGAACACTGAAGCTTTCTTT

v_call: TRBV27
cdr3_length: 14
d_call: .
clone_size: .
j_call: TRBJ2-7
cdr3_aa: CASSLSRGTHEQYF
cdr3_nt: TGTGCCAGCAGTTTATCCAGGGGCACCCACGAGCAGTACTTC

v_call: TRBV28
cdr3_length: 14
d_call: .
clone_size: once
j_call: TRBJ2-7
cdr3_aa: CASSLQGGSYEQYF
cdr3_nt: TGTGCCAGCAGTTTACAAGGGGGTAGCTACGAGCAGTACTTC

v_call: TRBV21-1
cdr3_length: 18
d_call: .
clone_size: .
j_call: TRBJ1-5
cdr3_aa: CASSKALSRVLSNQPQHF
cdr3_nt: TGTGCCAGCAGCAAAGCGCTAAGTAGGGTGCTGAGCAATCAGCCCCAGCATTTT

v_call: TRBV27
cdr3_length: 12
d_call: .
clone_size: .
j_call: TRBJ2-7
cdr3_aa: CASSPGSDEQYF
cdr3_nt: TGTGCCAGCAGCCCCGGGAGCGACGAGCAGTACTTC

v_call: TRBV18
cdr3_length: 16
d_call: .
clone_size: .
j_call: TRBJ2-3
cdr3_aa: CASSPPGAMGSDTQYF
cdr3_nt: TGTGCCAGCTCACCACCGGGGGCCATGGGATCAGATACGCAGTATTTT

v_call: TRBV30
cdr3_length: 13
d_call: .
clone_size: .
j_call: TRBJ2-2
cdr3_aa: CAWSVLVDGELFF
cdr3_nt: TGTGCCTGGAGTGTACTTGTGGACGGGGAGCTGTTTTTT

v_call: TRBV5-8
cdr3_length: 11
d_call: .
clone_size: .
j_call: TRBJ2-7
cdr3_aa: CASSFRLEQYF
cdr3_nt: TGTGCCAGCAGCTTTCGCCTCGAGCAGTACTTC

v_call: TRBV5-1
cdr3_length: 15
d_call: TRBD1
clone_size: once
j_call: TRBJ2-7
cdr3_aa: CASSQTSGQGIEQYF
cdr3_nt: TGCGCCAGCAGCCAGACCTCGGGACAGGGCATCGAGCAGTACTTC

v_call: TRBV6-6
cdr3_length: 13
d_call: .
clone_size: .
j_call: TRBJ2-7
cdr3_aa: CASTRSGNYEQYF
cdr3_nt: TGTGCCAGCACCCGAAGCGGAAACTACGAGCAGTACTTC

v_call: TRBV4-3
cdr3_length: 13
d_call: .
clone_size: .
j_call: TRBJ1-3
cdr3_aa: CASSPDSGNTIYF
cdr3_nt: TGCGCCAGCAGCCCGGACTCTGGAAACACCATATATTTT

v_call: TRBV7-9
cdr3_length: 13
d_call: .
clone_size: .
j_call: TRBJ2-1
cdr3_aa: CASSPSGMDEQFF
cdr3_nt: TGTGCCAGCAGCCCATCGGGGATGGATGAGCAGTTCTTC

v_call: TRBV28
cdr3_length: 14
d_call: TRBD2
clone_size: .
j_call: TRBJ2-7
cdr3_aa: CASRMGLAGGEQYF
cdr3_nt: TGTGCCAGCAGGATGGGACTAGCGGGGGGTGAGCAGTACTTC

v_call: TRBV11-2
cdr3_length: 13
d_call: .
clone_size: .
j_call: TRBJ1-6
cdr3_aa: CASSFDRESPLHF
cdr3_nt: TGTGCCAGCAGTTTTGACCGAGAATCACCCCTCCACTTT

v_call: TRBV7-8
cdr3_length: 14
d_call: .
clone_size: once
j_call: TRBJ1-2
cdr3_aa: CASSLSPGYYGYTF
cdr3_nt: TGTGCCAGCAGCTTAAGCCCTGGGTACTATGGCTACACCTTC

v_call: TRBV19
cdr3_length: 16
d_call: .
clone_size: .
j_call: TRBJ1-5
cdr3_aa: CASSTDQGQSNQPQHF
cdr3_nt: TGTGCCAGTAGTACTGACCAAGGACAGAGCAATCAGCCCCAGCATTTT

v_call: TRBV11-2
cdr3_length: 12
d_call: .
clone_size: .
j_call: TRBJ2-7
cdr3_aa: CASSLRGNEQYF
cdr3_nt: TGTGCCAGCAGCTTAAGGGGCAACGAGCAGTACTTC

v_call: TRBV28
cdr3_length: 15
d_call: .
clone_size: .
j_call: TRBJ1-1
cdr3_aa: CASSPLRGHNTEAFF
cdr3_nt: TGTGCCAGCAGCCCCCTCCGGGGCCACAACACTGAAGCTTTCTTT

v_call: TRBV5-8
cdr3_length: 15
d_call: .
clone_size: .
j_call: TRBJ1-1
cdr3_aa: CASSLDRPLNTEAFF
cdr3_nt: TGTGCCAGCAGCTTGGACAGGCCTTTGAACACTGAAGCTTTCTTT

v_call: TRBV30
cdr3_length: 13
d_call: .
clone_size: .
j_call: TRBJ1-6
cdr3_aa: CAWKGAYNSPLHF
cdr3_nt: TGTGCCTGGAAGGGCGCCTATAATTCACCCCTCCACTTT

v_call: TRBV28
cdr3_length: 11
d_call: TRBD1
clone_size: .
j_call: TRBJ2-7
cdr3_aa: CASSPDRENYF
cdr3_nt: TGTGCCAGCAGCCCTGACAGGGAGAACTACTTC

v_call: TRBV27
cdr3_length: 15
d_call: TRBD2
clone_size: once
j_call: TRBJ2-1
cdr3_aa: CASSTLAGAPAEQFF
cdr3_nt: TGTGCCAGCAGTACGCTAGCGGGAGCCCCGGCTGAGCAGTTCTTC